Sequencing of this TCR beta chain was carried out in a study of shared clonotypes between healthy human individuals. Study observations and caveats: Naive subsets tended to show greater estimated richness than memory subsets. The naive CD4 repertoires of a handful of donors were compared, and around 5% of clonotypes were shared. Researchers sampled blood only, noting tissue repertoires likely differ.

Details on this clone: Its antigen remains unknown.

Deletions cut 4 bases from V and 1 base from J, with 13 bases between. Germline V gives CDR1 SGHRS, CDR2 YFSETQ. This CDR3 is built from 15 residues. Some clones are missing from TCRdb's copy, which holds only in-frame ones; the method was immunoSEQ multiplex PCR. This sample has 2 million to 3 million clones, with over 85% found just once. Every donor was a Caucasian adult from Nashville, Tennessee. This clonotype was sampled from a man in his late teens or twenties in good health. Some clones in this sample may be carry-over from other donors' samples. Material: naive CD4+ T cells from PBMCs. As for subset: CD45RA+ positively selected. V and J are TRBV5-1 and TRBJ2-3; D remains unclear. CDR3 bases: TGCGCCAGCAGCAGGGATGGGGTGGGCACAGATACGCAGTATTTT. Amino acids: CASSRDGVGTDTQYF.